This T cell receptor beta chain is from a study of CD8+ T cells in alopecia areata (dated by TCRdb to 2017 to 2018). A note on the overall study: The treated patients, all with moderate-to-severe alopecia areata, were enrolled in an open-label pilot trial of oral tofacitinib given at 5 to 10 mg twice daily. Human TCRbeta sequencing covered scalp tissue and sorted CD4+ and CD8+ peripheral blood T cells from patchy and totalis/universalis alopecia areata patients and healthy controls. TCRbeta CDR3 regions were amplified by immunoSEQ multiplex PCR using 35 Vbeta forward and 13 Jbeta reverse primers. Disease severity in treated patients was measured with the SALT score, which quantifies the percentage of affected scalp surface area. The study used high-throughput TCRbeta sequencing to examine T cell clonal expansion in alopecia areata, in both the C3H/HeJ mouse model and human patients. RNA came from the PAXgene miRNA kit for fixed scalp, the miRNeasy kit for PBMCs, and the RNeasy kit for mouse skin. Scalp clonality was compared among normal scalp (n=4), patchy alopecia areata scalp (n=8), and alopecia totalis/universalis scalp (n=8). Tofacitinib was given for 6 to 18 months, followed by 6 months of follow-up off drug to assess delayed response and recurrence. Patients on tofacitinib were biopsied at baseline and after 4 and 24 weeks of treatment, and several of the patients also had a later scalp biopsy. Results and caveats for the whole study, not just this receptor: Compared with mice, TCR sequences shared between patients were less clear, possibly partly because of HLA diversity across the patient population. Resident alphabeta T cells in normal human skin are also sequenced, complicating scalp TCR repertoire analysis, unlike mouse skin dominated by gammadelta T cells. Many expanded lesional clones persisted in scalp and blood during tofacitinib treatment, which may partly explain relapse after stopping treatment. Compared with normal scalp, lesional scalp had higher clonality and more expanded CD8+ clones, particularly in alopecia totalis/universalis, a pattern that suggests antigenic drive. The treated cohort was small, with a single nonresponder, so links between baseline CD8+ expansion and response need larger studies. With tofacitinib, both scalp clonality and the number of expanded CD8+ clones among the top 100 scalp clones went down significantly.

The time point label, read with the paper, signifies: 20 to 30 weeks on oral tofacitinib. The treatment or condition label, as the study defines it: oral pan-JAK inhibitor, 5-10 mg twice daily. Lesional scalp punch biopsies and peripheral blood were collected from alopecia areata patients. After PBMCs were isolated by density centrifugation and stained for CD3, CD4 and CD8, a FACSAria was used to sort CD4+ and CD8+ T cells. Points on this clone: Its antigen is unknown. Per-base qualities were not stored, and no clone one base away is much larger.

Library preparation used the immunoSEQ multiplex PCR assay. To provide template for TCR sequencing, every sample had RNA extracted and reverse transcribed into cDNA. First-strand cDNA was synthesized with SuperScript III using a 2:1 mix of oligo-dT and random hexamers. A synthetic immune receptor repertoire was used to gauge amplification bias, and whatever bias remained was removed computationally. Per the authors' processing: Raw reads were preprocessed to remove errors, and CDR3 was defined by IMGT conventions from the conserved cysteine to phenylalanine. Clonality was computed by normalizing Shannon entropy by log2 of the number of productive unique TCRs and subtracting the result from 1. Whether each scalp clone was CD4 or CD8 was inferred by checking scalp TCRbeta sequences against the CD4 and CD8 repertoires from sorted blood. In its TCRdb copy, this immuneACCESS table keeps in-frame sequences only and misses some clones. Where compared with another copy, unresolved V genes explain less than half of these, and the others have no known cause. V and J calls and clone size are those listed in that table; D and trimming were worked out from the DNA. The sample table contains roughly 200,000 clones; only one count was recorded for 53% of them. The leading ten clones occupy 11% of the sample.

V is pared back by 0 bases and J by 8 bases, with 13 bases lying between the germline termini. The CDR3 runs 15 residues from the cysteine to the phenylalanine. Only CDR3 DNA remains: 45 bases, in frame from the first base. The germline V gene provides CDR1 MGHDK and CDR2 SYGVNS. This chain is built from TRBV25-1 and TRBJ1-4; TRBD1 could be the D gene, as 5 bases match. The sequence derives from a human donor with alopecia areata. The sequenced sample was CD8+ T cells sorted from blood, obtained at week 24, from a patient treated with tofacitinib. The CDR3 reads as follows: CASSEYEEAGEKLFF. The nucleotides are TGTGCCAGCAGTGAATATGAGGAGGCAGGGGAAAAACTGTTTTTT. The full variable domain, with segments outside the CDR3 supplied by the reference TRBV25-1 and TRBJ1-4 proteins, appears as EADIYQTPRYLVIGTGKKITLECSQTMGHDKMYWYQQDPGMELHLIHYSYGVNSTEKGDLSSESTVSRIRTEHFPLTLESARPSHTSQYLCASSEYEEAGEKLFFGSGTQLSVL.